What follows are 11 T cell receptor beta chains derived from one specimen sequenced in a study of CD8+ T cells in alopecia areata. Extracted from the samples, RNA was reverse transcribed into cDNA to serve as the sequencing template. Assay used: immunoSEQ multiplex PCR; TCRdb lists only in-frame clones, some missing. The sample includes 110,000 to 150,000 clones, around 58% seen only once; the top ten take about 6%. The starting material was CD4+ T cells sorted from blood, obtained at week 0. These receptors were collected from a human donor with alopecia areata.

The chain combines TRBV7-9 with TRBJ2-3; D possibly matches TRBD1 or TRBD2 (5 bases each). In germline, CDR1 is SEHNR, CDR2 FQNEAQ (reference sequence). The germline V and J ends were trimmed by 3 bases and 10 bases, with 14 bases remaining between them. The CDR3 contains 13 residues. This chain's CDR3 is CASSFQPGDAQYF. The CDR3 nucleotides are TGTGCCAGCAGCTTTCAGCCCGGGGACGCGCAGTATTTT. Full variable domain (remainder filled in from reference TRBV7-9 and TRBJ2-3): DTGVSQNPRHKITKRGQNVTFRCDPISEHNRLYWYRQTLGQGPEFLTYFQNEAQLEKSRLLSDRFSAERPKGSFSTLEIQRTEQGDSAMYLCASSFQPGDAQYFGPGTRLTVL.

The chain carries TRBV7-3 and TRBJ1-1; D not resolved. Trimming removed 3 bases at V and 1 base at J, with 9 bases between. The CDR3 is 14 amino acids. CDR1 and CDR2 (germline): SGHTA, FQGTGA. The CDR3 coding sequence is TGTGCCAGCAGCTTCGACTCCGCGAACACTGAAGCTTTCTTT. This sequence encodes CASSFDSANTEAFF.

This chain links TRBV7-9 with TRBJ1-1; D is undetermined. Germline V gives CDR1 SEHNR, CDR2 FQNEAQ (reference sequence). V was cut by 8 bases and J by 4 bases, with 8 bases left in between. The length of the CDR3 is 11 residues. Here the CDR3 reads CASGVSTEAFF. CDR3 nucleotide sequence: TGTGCCAGCGGGGTGAGCACTGAAGCTTTCTTT.

The rearrangement joins TRBV7-2 to TRBJ2-2, with D perhaps TRBD2 (5 bases). V was clipped by 7 bases and J by 4 bases, with 13 bases between them. The CDR3 covers 14 residues. CDR1 and CDR2 (germline): SGHTA, FQGNSA. This CDR3 reads CASTRGDPTGELFF. In DNA form, the CDR3 reads TGTGCCAGCACCCGGGGAGACCCCACCGGGGAGCTGTTTTTT.

Only a few counts were recorded for this clone. The CDR3 DNA reads as TGTGCCAGCAGTCGACTCGGCCCGTCGAGCACAGATACGCAGTATTTT. This translates into CASSRLGPSSTDTQYF. The V call is TRBV2, the J call TRBJ2-3, with D uncertain. Looked up from germline, CDR1 is SNHLY and CDR2 is FYNNEI. Deletions cut 5 bases from V and 0 bases from J, with 15 bases between. This CDR3 is 16 amino acids long.

The V gene is TRBV29-1, the J gene TRBJ1-1; D gene unclear. V gave up 8 bases and J gave up 2 bases, with 15 bases separating them. The CDR3 runs 13 residues. The germline gives CDR1 SQVTM, CDR2 ANQGSEA. CDR3 residues: CSPTWAGNTEAFF. The CDR3 DNA is TGCAGCCCAACCTGGGCTGGAAACACTGAAGCTTTCTTT.

The chain is built from TRBV5-1 and TRBJ2-5; no clear D gene. CDR1 SGHRS and CDR2 YFSETQ come from the germline V gene. This CDR3 contains 11 residues. Between the trimmed V and J ends, which lost 4 bases and 9 bases, there was a span of 10 bases. The CDR3 loop reads CASSDRLAQYF. The CDR3 DNA sequence: TGCGCCAGCAGCGACCGGTTAGCCCAGTACTTC. Complete variable domain (other parts from reference TRBV5-1 and TRBJ2-5): KAGVTQTPRYLIKTRGQQVTLSCSPISGHRSVSWYQQTPGQGLQFLFEYFSETQRNKGNFPGRFSGRQFSNSRSEMNVSTLELGDSALYLCASSDRLAQYFGPGTRLLVL.

This clone has more than one count but fewer than ten. V and J are TRBV13 and TRBJ2-1, with D possibly being TRBD2 (5 bases). The ends were cut back, 3 bases at V and 6 bases at J, with 9 bases in the middle. The CDR3 spans 13 residues. CDR1 is PRHDT and CDR2 is FYEKMQ in the germline V gene (reference sequence). CDR3 sequence: CASSFPSGNEQFF. CDR3 in DNA: TGTGCCAGCAGCTTCCCAAGCGGCAATGAGCAGTTCTTC.

This clone showed up just a few times. The rearrangement links TRBV29-1 to TRBJ2-1, with D perhaps TRBD2 (6 bases). The germline V gene encodes CDR1 SQVTM and CDR2 ANQGSEA. This CDR3 contains 11 residues. The CDR3 bases are TGCTTAGCGGAGTTAAACAATGAGCAGTTCTTC. Protein sequence: CLAELNNEQFF.

The sample holds a few counts of this clone. The chain recombines TRBV7-9 with TRBJ2-2; D unresolved. In germline, CDR1 is SEHNR, CDR2 FQNEAQ (reference sequence). There are 17 residues in the CDR3. Trimming pared 1 base from V and 6 bases from J, leaving 18 bases between. In DNA form, the CDR3 reads TGTGCCAGCAGCTTAGGCCGAAGGGCACTAACCGCCGGGGAGCTGTTTTTT. Translated, it gives CASSLGRRALTAGELFF.

The CDR3 DNA reads as TGTGCCAGCAGCTTAGGCGGGCCCTACAATGAGCAGTTCTTC. Protein product: CASSLGGPYNEQFF. The chain combines TRBV7-3 with TRBJ2-1; perhaps TRBD2 as D (5 bases). Germline CDR1 SGHTA, CDR2 FQGTGA. This CDR3 has 14 amino acids. With 2 bases removed from V and 2 bases from J, the gap between germline ends came to 7 bases.